This TCR beta chain is drawn from a study of OX40 agonist ivuxolimab in advanced cancers. Study summary: All patients had ivuxolimab intravenously every 2 weeks at 0.01 to 10 mg/kg. Antecedent anti-PD-1, anti-PD-L1 or anti-CTLA-4 therapy was permissible, with over 35% having received some.

Note on this clone: At the DNA level, this CDR3 is encoded by other sequences in the same sample as well.

There are 12 residues in the CDR3. Germline loops: CDR1 MNHEY, CDR2 SVGAGI. V gave up 4 bases and J gave up 5 bases, with 7 bases separating them. Sequencing used immunoSEQ multiplex PCR; TCRdb keeps in-frame clones, though not all of them. Here the sample spans tens of thousands of clones, approximately 80% being singletons. The TCR originated in an adult with an advanced solid tumor such as melanoma, head and neck, liver or kidney cancer. V gene TRBV6-5 combines with J gene TRBJ2-3; TRBD2 is a possible D gene (6 bases). The sample here was CD4+ or CD8+ T cells sorted from blood, taken in a trial of the OX40 agonist ivuxolimab. CDR3: CASSLRGDTQYF. CDR3 DNA: TGTGCCAGCAGTTTGCGGGGAGATACGCAGTATTTT.